This T cell receptor beta chain was profiled in a study of T cell responses to AZD1222 COVID-19 vaccine. This clone is a singleton in its sample. Antigen specificity is unknown. Second-dose intervals near 4 or 12 weeks were combined. Regarding the study as a whole: Just six or seven AZD1222 recipients tested seropositive at baseline. White British ancestry dominated among donors, who included more females, and clonal diversity was possibly underestimated.

CDR1 is SGHVS, CDR2 FNYEAQ, per germline. This CDR3 has 12 residues. V was trimmed by 7 bases and J by 5 bases, leaving 8 bases between them. This table comes from immunoSEQ multiplex PCR, and its TCRdb copy is limited to in-frame clones, with some not included. The table has tens of thousands of clones, about four fifths seen once. This sequence was found in an adult who received the AZD1222 COVID-19 vaccine. The starting material was peripheral blood, obtained 28 days after the second AZD1222 dose. V usage is TRBV7-6 and J usage is TRBJ2-2, with D possibly being TRBD2 (5 bases). The DNA of the CDR3 is TGTGCCAGCACCTGGACTACCGGGGAGCTGTTTTTT. As protein: CASTWTTGELFF.